The 27 T cell receptor beta chains below all came from one sample that was sequenced in a study of blood T cell repertoires in COVID-19. Only in-frame clones appear in the TCRdb table, and some are missing; sequencing was by immunoSEQ multiplex PCR. Of fewer than 300,000 clones in the sample, 80% to 95% are singletons; the top ten hold 2.2%. Sequencing was done on a sample of peripheral blood. The source is a woman aged 25 to 45 with COVID-19, enrolled during active disease.

V gene TRBV5-5 combines with J gene TRBJ1-1, with D possibly TRBD1 on 5 matching bases. CDR3 length: 13 residues. Per the germline V gene, CDR1 is SGHKS and CDR2 is YYEKEE (reference sequence). Trimming took off 4 bases at V and 5 bases at J, with 12 bases between the two ends. CDR3 residues: CASSRPGMTEAFF. The CDR3 nucleotides are TGTGCCAGCAGCCGCCCAGGGATGACTGAAGCTTTCTTT.

This chain links TRBV4-1 with TRBJ1-4; D is ambiguous. CDR3 length: 13 amino acids. Germline loops: CDR1 MGHRA, CDR2 YSYEKL. Between the trimmed V and J ends, which lost 1 base and 8 bases, there was a span of 8 bases. The CDR3 nucleotides are TGCGCCAGCAGCCAAGTGATACAAGAAAAACTGTTTTTT. Protein product: CASSQVIQEKLFF.

Notes on this clone: At the DNA level, this CDR3 is encoded by other sequences in the same sample as well. The J gene is TRBJ2-7, the V gene TRBV27, with TRBD2 identical over 8 bases. This CDR3 has 15 amino acids. The junction had 7 bases not matched to a gene; V was cut back by 5 bases and J by 1 base. Germline CDR1 is MNHEY and CDR2 is SMNVEV (reference sequence). CDR3 DNA: TGTGCCAGCAGTGGGCCGGGACTAGATTCCTACGAGCAGTACTTC. Translation gives CASSGPGLDSYEQYF.

The V gene is TRBV19, the J gene TRBJ1-5; no definite D call. The CDR3 runs to 12 residues. V lost 6 bases and J 1 base, leaving 4 bases between the germline ends. Germline V lookup: CDR1 LNHDA, CDR2 SQIVND (reference sequence). CDR3 sequence reads: CASRLSNQPQHF. The CDR3 DNA reads TGTGCCAGTAGGTTAAGCAATCAGCCCCAGCATTTT.

Comment on this clone: This specimen includes other DNA sequences encoding the same CDR3. The genes are TRBV6-5 and TRBJ1-1; 7 nucleotides agree with TRBD1. Losses at the gene ends were 8 bases for V and 1 base for J; bases not matched to a gene: 4. The CDR3 is 13 residues long. Germline CDR1 is MNHEY and CDR2 is SVGAGI. CDR3 amino acids: CASSRQGNTEAFF. CDR3 sequence (DNA): TGTGCCAGCTCTAGACAGGGGAACACTGAAGCTTTCTTT.

The chain links TRBV7-9 to TRBJ2-5; unclear D gene. This CDR3 contains 13 residues. In germline, CDR1 is SEHNR, CDR2 FQNEAQ (reference sequence). Trimming pared 5 bases from V and 1 base from J, leaving 8 bases between. The CDR3 reads CASSRSAQETQYF. DNA of the CDR3: TGTGCCAGCAGCCGAAGCGCCCAAGAGACCCAGTACTTC.

Details on this clone: Relative to the germline gene, one junction end is altered; a read error may explain this. V gene TRBV7-9 combines with J gene TRBJ1-5, with D unclear. Germline CDR1 and CDR2: SEHNR and FQNEAQ (reference sequence). CDR3 length: 15 residues. The CDR3 sequence is CASSLGSLGNQPQHF. CDR3 DNA sequence: TGTGCCAGCAGTTTAGGGAGCCTGGGCAATCAGCCCCAGCATTTT.

The chain carries TRBV5-1 and TRBJ1-3; D not resolved. Germline CDR1 SGHRS, CDR2 YFSETQ. The CDR3 contains 15 residues. With 3 bases removed from V and 0 bases from J, the gap between germline ends came to 10 bases. CDR3 loop: CASSYSRDSGNTIYF. CDR3 DNA sequence: TGCGCCAGCAGCTATAGCCGAGACTCTGGAAACACCATATATTTT. The full variable domain, in which reference TRBV5-1 and TRBJ1-3 provide the parts outside the CDR3, is KAGVTQTPRYLIKTRGQQVTLSCSPISGHRSVSWYQQTPGQGLQFLFEYFSETQRNKGNFPGRFSGRQFSNSRSEMNVSTLELGDSALYLCASSYSRDSGNTIYFGEGSWLTVV.

The J gene is TRBJ1-2, the V gene TRBV5-4, with D possibly TRBD1 on 5 matching bases. The length of the CDR3 is 17 residues. Germline V gene sequence: CDR1 SGHNT, CDR2 YYREEE (reference sequence). The V gene lost 4 bases and the J gene lost 4 bases, with 23 bases spanning the gap. CDR3 in amino acids: CASSRGLGEVFTYGYTF. CDR3 bases: TGTGCCAGCAGCCGGGGACTAGGGGAAGTCTTCACCTATGGCTACACCTTC.

V usage is TRBV5-4 and J usage is TRBJ1-2; 7 bases agree with TRBD1. Trimming cost V 4 bases and J 4 bases; bases outside gene matches: 7. There are 14 residues in the CDR3. Germline CDR1 is SGHNT and CDR2 is YYREEE (reference sequence). The CDR3 spells CASSQARGAYGYTF. CDR3 bases: TGTGCCAGCAGCCAAGCCAGGGGGGCCTATGGCTACACCTTC.

The chain carries TRBV19 and TRBJ1-3, with 7 bases matching TRBD1. This CDR3 has 15 residues. From germline, CDR1 is LNHDA and CDR2 SQIVND (reference sequence). The J segment lost 4 bases and the V segment lost 1 base, leaving 4 bases of the junction unmatched. The DNA for the CDR3 is TGTGCCAGTAGTATAGGGGGGACAGTCGGAAACACCATATATTTT. Translating gives CASSIGGTVGNTIYF.

The rearrangement joins TRBV5-1 to TRBJ1-2; 8 bases line up with TRBD1. The CDR3 totals 15 residues. V shed 4 bases, J shed 8 bases, and the junction held 13 bases outside the gene matches. Germline V gene lookup returns CDR1 SGHRS and CDR2 YFSETQ. As DNA, the CDR3 is TGCGCCAGCAGCCCTGGGACAGGTACTAGCTGGGGCTACACCTTC. Translating gives CASSPGTGTSWGYTF.

The gene calls are TRBV19 and TRBJ1-2; 7 positions match TRBD1. After removal of 5 bases from V and 8 bases from J, the junction contained 11 bases not matched to a gene. Looked up from germline, CDR1 is LNHDA and CDR2 is SQIVND (reference sequence). The CDR3 runs to 14 residues. In nucleotides, the CDR3 is TGTGCCAGTAGTCCGACGACAGGGATTGGCGGCTACACCTTC. Translation gives CASSPTTGIGGYTF.

CDR3 loop: CASSLVSTDTQYF. The CDR3 DNA reads TGTGCCAGCAGCTTAGTAAGCACAGATACGCAGTATTTT. This chain links TRBV7-6 with TRBJ2-3; D gene ambiguous. The CDR3 consists of 13 residues. Germline loops: CDR1 SGHVS, CDR2 FNYEAQ. Trimming took 1 base from V and 0 from J, leaving 2 bases between them.

The chain links TRBV18 to TRBJ2-2; 10 positions match TRBD1. The V segment lost 3 bases and the J segment 5 bases; nucleotides outside the gene matches: 6. Germline CDR1 KGHSH, CDR2 LQKENI. The CDR3 has 16 residues. The CDR3 DNA sequence: TGTGCCAGCTCACCCAGGGGACAGGGGACTACCGGGGAGCTGTTTTTT. It is translated as CASSPRGQGTTGELFF.

This rearrangement joins TRBV2 to TRBJ1-2; weak D call: TRBD1 (5 bases). V lost 1 base and J 12 bases, leaving 12 bases between the germline ends. Germline lookup yields CDR1 SNHLY and CDR2 FYNNEI. This CDR3 contains 12 residues. CDR3 protein: CASSEGTRRHTF. As DNA, the CDR3 is TGTGCCAGCAGTGAAGGGACAAGACGACACACCTTC.

The chain joins TRBV18 to TRBJ1-3; tentatively, D is TRBD1 (6 bases). The V gene lost 2 bases and the J gene lost 2 bases, with 13 bases spanning the gap. The CDR3 extends over 16 amino acids. Germline CDR1 is KGHSH and CDR2 is LQKENI. CDR3 nucleotides: TGTGCCAGCTCACCATCCACAGGGAGCACTGGAAACACCATATATTTT. Translated, it gives CASSPSTGSTGNTIYF.

This clone was recorded once. This chain uses TRBV5-4 with TRBJ1-4; 11 bases align to TRBD1. J gave up 8 bases and V 4 bases, and 7 bases lay outside the gene matches. Germline V lookup: CDR1 SGHNT, CDR2 YYREEE (reference sequence). This CDR3 has 15 amino acids. In nucleotides, the CDR3 is TGTGCCAGCAGCATTTCCGGGACAGGGGGGGAAAAACTGTTTTTT. Translated, it gives CASSISGTGGEKLFF.

This clone came up many times. The chain couples TRBV9 to TRBJ2-2, with 9 bases aligning to TRBD1. Unmatched junction bases numbered 8, after V lost 4 bases and J lost 4 bases. Germline V lookup: CDR1 SGDLS, CDR2 YYNGEE. This CDR3 comprises 16 residues. This CDR3 is CASSLDRGVSTGELFF. The CDR3 DNA sequence: TGTGCCAGCAGCCTGGACAGGGGTGTTAGCACCGGGGAGCTGTTTTTT.

The J gene is TRBJ2-1, the V gene TRBV3-1 (or the pseudogene TRBV3-2); TRBD2 matches 7 bases. The germline V gene has CDR1 LGHDT and CDR2 YNNKEL (reference sequence). CDR3 length equals 15 residues. The V and J ends lost 9 bases and 0 bases, in that order; junction bases with no gene match: 8. CDR3 coding DNA: TGTGCCAGTCGACTAGCCATTAGCTCCTACAATGAGCAGTTCTTC. Its protein product is CASRLAISSYNEQFF.

This chain links TRBV10-1 with TRBJ2-3; TRBD1 matches at 10 bases. The CDR3 length is 16 residues. The J segment lost 3 bases and the V segment lost 4 bases, leaving 7 bases of the junction unmatched. Germline CDR1 and CDR2: WNHNN and SYGVQD (reference sequence). CDR3 residues: CASSARDRGGTDTQYF. The CDR3 nucleotides read TGCGCCAGCAGTGCCCGGGACAGGGGTGGAACAGATACGCAGTATTTT.

The chain employs TRBV10-1 and TRBJ2-1; 9 bases match TRBD1. V lost 5 bases to trimming and J lost 6 bases; unmatched junction nucleotides: 11. The V gene's germline CDR1 is WNHNN and CDR2 SYGVQD (reference sequence). This CDR3 is 16 amino acids long. CDR3 in amino acids: CASSPVSGQGINEQFF. CDR3 in DNA: TGCGCCAGCAGTCCGGTTTCGGGACAGGGTATCAATGAGCAGTTCTTC.

The V and J genes are TRBV11-2 and TRBJ1-4, with 7 bases matching TRBD1. CDR1 and CDR2 (germline): SGHAT, FQNNGV. V trimming: 7 bases; J trimming: 1 base; junction bases outside the gene matches: 9. This CDR3 has 16 amino acids. The CDR3 region is CASTHGRGLTNEKLFF. In DNA, the CDR3 is TGTGCCAGCACCCACGGCAGGGGGTTAACTAATGAAAAACTGTTTTTT.

The chain links TRBV2 to TRBJ1-5; 7 nucleotides match TRBD1. Germline CDR1 SNHLY, CDR2 FYNNEI. The CDR3 is 14 residues long. V lost 4 bases, J lost 6 bases, and 6 bases stayed unmatched. CDR3 region: CASSVEGAGQPQHF. The CDR3, as DNA: TGTGCCAGCAGTGTGGAGGGGGCGGGTCAGCCCCAGCATTTT. Full variable domain (rest looked up from reference TRBV2 and TRBJ1-5): EPEVTQTPSHQVTQMGQEVILRCVPISNHLYFYWYRQILGQKVEFLVSFYNNEISEKSEIFDDQFSVERPDGSNFTLKIRSTKLEDSAMYFCASSVEGAGQPQHFGDGTRLSIL.

The chain combines TRBV9 with TRBJ2-1, with TRBD2 identical over 10 bases. Germline V gene data show CDR1 as SGDLS and CDR2 as YYNGEE. CDR3 length equals 16 residues. The V gene end was trimmed by 4 bases and the J gene end by 1 base; junction bases not matched to a gene: 5. The CDR3 protein is CASSLLAGDSYNEQFF. CDR3 nucleotides: TGTGCCAGCAGCCTTCTAGCGGGAGATTCCTACAATGAGCAGTTCTTC.

Written as DNA, the CDR3 is TGTGCCAGCAGCCCTCAGGGGGCGTTCGGGGAAAAACTGTTTTTT. Protein product: CASSPQGAFGEKLFF. The chain recombines TRBV28 with TRBJ1-4; TRBD1 aligns across 8 bases. Germline trimming cut 6 bases from V and 8 bases from J; bases unmatched to any gene: 11. CDR3 length: 15 residues. Germline CDR1 and CDR2: MDHEN and SYDVKM. The full variable domain, in which reference TRBV28 and TRBJ1-4 provide the parts outside the CDR3, is DVKVTQSSRYLVKRTGEKVFLECVQDMDHENMFWYRQDPGLGLRLIYFSYDVKMKEKGDIPEGYSVSREKKERFSLILESASTNQTSMYLCASSPQGAFGEKLFFGSGTQLSVL.

The chain uses TRBV4-2 and TRBJ2-1; 11 bases align to TRBD2. The CDR3 sequence is 18 residues long. Trimming cost V 2 bases and J 0 bases; bases outside gene matches: 6. CDR1 is LGHNA and CDR2 is YNFKEQ in the germline V gene. The CDR3 is CASSQPGTSGDSYNEQFF. CDR3 nucleotide sequence: TGTGCCAGCAGCCAACCTGGGACTAGCGGAGACTCCTACAATGAGCAGTTCTTC.